This TCR beta chain was captured in a study of cytomegalovirus exposure and HLA in healthy donors. Study results and limitations: Within an earlier analysis, most TCR beta V segments proved productive either about 90% or about 30% of the time. Associated with cytomegalovirus, according to the listing, were about 160 TCR beta chains. Accurate prediction of HLA-A and HLA-B alleles (for most subjects) was reportedly achieved from TCR beta sequences.

This clone was counted between two and nine times. Its antigen is currently unknown. With 60 Vbeta and 13 Jbeta primers, the PCR was carried out. Libraries were prepared by immunoSEQ multiplex PCR; TCRdb keeps only in-frame clonotypes and omits some of them. The data contain under 200,000 clones, 75% to 85% of them singletons. The sample consisted of PBMCs. This TCR was recovered from a woman aged 50 to 65 in good health and CMV-seronegative.

The CDR3 DNA reads TGTGCCAGCAGTCGGGACAGGGATGAGACCCAGTACTTC. Encoded protein: CASSRDRDETQYF. This sequence joins TRBV6-5 and TRBJ2-5; 9 bases match TRBD1. The CDR3 covers 13 residues. The V segment lost 5 bases and the J segment 5 bases; nucleotides outside the gene matches: 3. Germline V CDR1 and CDR2: MNHEY, SVGAGI.